A single sample is the source of the 25 T cell receptor beta chains below, sequenced in a study of blood T cell repertoires in COVID-19. Clones were sequenced by immunoSEQ multiplex PCR, and TCRdb holds only the in-frame ones, with some missing. The data hold around 44,000 clones, with about four fifths observed a single time. Sequenced sample: peripheral blood. All receptors come from a middle-aged man with active or convalescent COVID-19.

This rearrangement joins TRBV29-1 to TRBJ1-4; maybe TRBD1 (5 bases). This CDR3 is built from 15 residues. The V end was cut by 4 bases, the J end by 3 bases, with 15 bases between. From germline, CDR1 is SQVTM and CDR2 ANQGSEA. The CDR3 DNA reads as TGCAGCGTTGCGGAATCAGGGATACCTAATGAAAAACTGTTTTTT. Translating gives CSVAESGIPNEKLFF.

This chain joins TRBV7-9 and TRBJ2-4; D is perhaps TRBD2 (7 bases). The V and J ends lost 2 bases and 6 bases respectively, with 14 bases between them. The CDR3 length is 15 residues. Per germline, CDR1 SEHNR and CDR2 FQNEAQ (reference sequence). CDR3 DNA sequence: TGTGCCAGCAGCTTACTTCCGGGGGGCTTAAACATTCAGTACTTC. Amino acid sequence: CASSLLPGGLNIQYF.

This rearrangement joins TRBV12-3 or TRBV12-4 to TRBJ1-2; 7 bases fit TRBD1. Trimming took 7 bases from V and 8 from J; bases not matched to a gene: 7. CDR3 length: 12 residues. The CDR3 DNA reads TGTGCCAGCACCTTGACAGGGAACGGCTACACCTTC. It codes for CASTLTGNGYTF.

This chain links TRBV9 with TRBJ2-3, with TRBD1 matching 11 bases. Germline CDR1 is SGDLS and CDR2 is YYNGEE. The V and J ends lost 4 bases and 3 bases, in that order; junction bases with no gene match: 10. This CDR3 is 17 amino acids long. The CDR3 coding sequence is TGTGCCAGCAGCCCTCGTCCCGGGACAGGGGGGACAGATACGCAGTATTTT. The encoded protein is CASSPRPGTGGTDTQYF.

This clone was seen once. J is TRBJ2-1 and V is TRBV6-5, with unresolved D. The CDR3 covers 11 residues. Germline lookup yields CDR1 MNHEY and CDR2 SVGAGI. The V gene lost 4 bases and the J gene lost 6 bases, with 4 bases spanning the gap. CDR3 DNA sequence: TGTGCCAGCAGTTTTCTCAATGAGCAGTTCTTC. Residues: CASSFLNEQFF.

The CDR3 reads CASSPPPTDTQYF. CDR3 nucleotides: TGTGCCAGCAGCCCTCCTCCCACAGATACGCAGTATTTT. The rearrangement uses TRBV13 and TRBJ2-3; D is uncertain. V was cut by 5 bases and J by 2 bases, with 8 bases left in between. This CDR3 contains 13 residues. Germline loops: CDR1 PRHDT, CDR2 FYEKMQ (reference sequence).

This clone showed up just once. V usage is TRBV6-2 or TRBV6-3 and J usage is TRBJ1-1; 9 bases align to TRBD1. From germline, CDR1 is MNHEY and CDR2 SVGEGT. The CDR3 extends over 14 amino acids. The V gene end was trimmed by 6 bases and the J gene end by 5 bases; junction bases not matched to a gene: 7. CDR3 in DNA: TGTGCCAGCAGCAAAGGACAGGGGTTTACTGAAGCTTTCTTT. Translating gives CASSKGQGFTEAFF.

The rearrangement uses TRBV4-2 and TRBJ2-1; D ambiguous. This CDR3 has 13 amino acids. The V and J ends lost 8 bases and 0 bases respectively, with 8 bases between them. CDR1 is LGHNA, CDR2 YNFKEQ, per germline. CDR3 in DNA: TGTGCCAGCTACTCAAGCTCCTACAATGAGCAGTTCTTC. Residues: CASYSSSYNEQFF.

The chain joins TRBV4-2 to TRBJ1-5, with 9 nucleotides matching TRBD1. J was trimmed by 5 bases and V by 4 bases; bases with no gene match: 12. CDR1 and CDR2 from the germline V gene are LGHNA and YNFKEQ. The CDR3 contains 17 residues. This CDR3 reads CASSLTSGTGSYQPQHF. The CDR3 DNA reads TGTGCCAGCAGCCTCACGTCGGGGACAGGGTCTTATCAGCCCCAGCATTTT.

The V and J genes are TRBV25-1 and TRBJ2-3; the D gene is possibly TRBD2 (6 bases). The CDR3 consists of 17 residues. Germline-derived CDR1 and CDR2 are MGHDK and SYGVNS. Trimming took 3 bases from V and 0 from J, leaving 16 bases between them. CDR3: CASSEARDSSSTDTQYF. The CDR3 nucleotides are TGTGCCAGCAGTGAGGCACGGGACTCGTCTAGCACAGATACGCAGTATTTT.

This clone is a singleton in its sample. The CDR3 is CASSYPGTDEAFF. In DNA form, the CDR3 reads TGTGCCAGCAGCTACCCAGGGACTGATGAAGCTTTCTTT. This sequence joins TRBV11-2 and TRBJ1-1, with D possibly matching TRBD1 (5 bases). Trimming left V 4 bases short and J 7 bases short, with 13 bases between. The CDR3 has 13 amino acids. Germline values: CDR1 SGHAT, CDR2 FQNNGV.

The sample holds one count of this clone. The chain links TRBV28 to TRBJ2-3; 7 nucleotides match TRBD1. The length of the CDR3 is 15 residues. Germline-derived CDR1 and CDR2 are MDHEN and SYDVKM. Trimming cost V 2 bases and J 5 bases; bases outside gene matches: 7. The chain's CDR3 is CASSLTGQNVDTQYF. Here the CDR3 DNA reads TGTGCCAGCAGTTTAACGGGACAGAATGTAGATACGCAGTATTTT.

This clone was seen just once. V gene TRBV6-6 combines with J gene TRBJ2-7; 13 bases line up with TRBD2. The CDR3 is made up of 16 amino acids. Germline V lookup: CDR1 MNHNY, CDR2 SVGAGI (reference sequence). V gave up 5 bases and J gave up 2 bases; unmatched junction bases: 6. The CDR3 DNA follows: TGTGCCAGCAGTCAACCCGGGACTAGCGGGACCTACGAGCAGTACTTC. Residues: CASSQPGTSGTYEQYF.

This rearrangement joins TRBV5-4 to TRBJ1-1; D ambiguous. Germline V gene data show CDR1 as SGHNT and CDR2 as YYREEE (reference sequence). Trimming pared 2 bases from V and 4 bases from J, leaving 21 bases between. This CDR3 is built from 17 residues. CDR3 protein: CASSFQTLLDFSTEAFF. The CDR3 DNA follows: TGTGCCAGCAGCTTCCAGACACTCCTTGATTTTAGCACTGAAGCTTTCTTT.

The V call is TRBV7-9, the J call TRBJ2-2; 15 nucleotides match TRBD2. This CDR3 has 14 amino acids. Germline lookup yields CDR1 SEHNR and CDR2 FQNEAQ (reference sequence). V was pared by 11 bases and J by 7 bases, with 5 bases of the junction left unmatched. CDR3 amino acids: CAGGTSGRNGELFF. As DNA, the CDR3 is TGTGCCGGTGGGACTAGCGGGAGGAACGGGGAGCTGTTTTTT.

V is TRBV19 and J is TRBJ2-7; TRBD1 agrees at 10 bases. The V and J ends lost 4 bases and 4 bases, in that order; junction bases with no gene match: 1. There are 13 residues in the CDR3. CDR1 and CDR2 from the germline V gene are LNHDA and SQIVND (reference sequence). CDR3 in amino acids: CASSRGQGYEQYF. For the CDR3, the DNA is TGTGCCAGTAGTAGGGGACAGGGGTACGAGCAGTACTTC. Looking up the rest from reference TRBV19 and TRBJ2-7 gives the full variable domain: DGGITQSPKYLFRKEGQNVTLSCEQNLNHDAMYWYRQDPGQGLRLIYYSQIVNDFQKGDIAEGYSVSREKKESFPLTVTSAQKNPTAFYLCASSRGQGYEQYFGPGTRLTVT.

J is TRBJ2-7 and V is TRBV30, with 9 bases matching TRBD1. The germline gives CDR1 GTSNPN, CDR2 SVGIG (reference sequence). The CDR3 contains 12 residues. The V and J ends lost 3 bases and 5 bases, in that order; junction bases with no gene match: 2. For the CDR3, the DNA is TGTGCCTGGAGGGGACAGGGCCACGAGCAGTACTTC. Translated, it gives CAWRGQGHEQYF. Using reference TRBV30 and TRBJ2-7 for the parts outside the CDR3, the full variable domain is SQTIHQWPATLVQPVGSPLSLECTVEGTSNPNLYWYRQAAGRGLQLLFYSVGIGQISSEVPQNLSASRPQDRQFILSSKKLLLSDSGFYLCAWRGQGHEQYFGPGTRLTVT.

V usage is TRBV5-5 and J usage is TRBJ2-1; D may be TRBD1 (5 bases). Germline loops: CDR1 SGHKS, CDR2 YYEKEE (reference sequence). The CDR3 length is 14 residues. Trimming shortened V by 0 bases and J by 3 bases, and 7 bases separated the two germline ends. The CDR3: CASSLGDSYNEQFF. CDR3 DNA: TGTGCCAGCAGCTTGGGAGACAGCTACAATGAGCAGTTCTTC.

This sequence joins TRBV7-2 and TRBJ1-5; D ambiguous. V lost 5 bases to trimming and J lost 4 bases, with 9 bases between them. The CDR3 length is 13 residues. Germline assignment: CDR1 SGHTA and CDR2 FQGNSA. The DNA for the CDR3 is TGTGCCAGCAGCGTTTCGAGAAATCAGCCCCAGCATTTT. Translated: CASSVSRNQPQHF.

The chain couples TRBV3-1 (or the pseudogene TRBV3-2) to TRBJ2-5; TRBD2 matches 11 bases. CDR1 LGHDT and CDR2 YNNKEL come from the germline V gene (reference sequence). The CDR3 has 17 residues. J was trimmed by 3 bases and V by 1 base; bases with no gene match: 7. The CDR3 spells CASSQVSSGGMKETQYF. CDR3 nucleotide sequence: TGTGCCAGCAGCCAAGTGTCTAGCGGGGGGATGAAAGAGACCCAGTACTTC.

The chain is built from TRBV5-4 and TRBJ2-3; TRBD2 agrees at 11 bases. The germline gives CDR1 SGHNT, CDR2 YYREEE (reference sequence). The trim removed 4 bases at V and 0 bases at J, leaving 7 bases unmatched. The CDR3 has 17 amino acids. The CDR3 here is CASSTGTSGTSTDTQYF. The CDR3 coding sequence is TGTGCCAGCAGCACTGGGACTAGCGGAACTAGCACAGATACGCAGTATTTT.

The chain is built from TRBV7-9 and TRBJ2-2; TRBD2 is a possible D gene (5 bases). Germline values: CDR1 SEHNR, CDR2 FQNEAQ (reference sequence). The CDR3 sequence is 17 residues long. V was shortened by 3 bases and J by 0 bases, with 14 bases between the two germline ends. CDR3 loop: CASSFIRGAPNTGELFF. The CDR3 DNA is TGTGCCAGCAGCTTCATACGGGGAGCGCCGAACACCGGGGAGCTGTTTTTT.

The genes are TRBV7-9 and TRBJ1-6, with D unclear. In germline, CDR1 is SEHNR, CDR2 FQNEAQ (reference sequence). The V gene lost 2 bases and the J gene lost 6 bases, with 14 bases spanning the gap. The CDR3 spans 16 residues. The CDR3 reads CASSLSSGLGNSPLHF. The CDR3 DNA reads TGTGCCAGCAGCTTAAGTTCGGGTCTGGGTAATTCACCCCTCCACTTT. Based on the CDR3 plus reference TRBV7-9 and TRBJ1-6, the full variable domain is DTGVSQNPRHKITKRGQNVTFRCDPISEHNRLYWYRQTLGQGPEFLTYFQNEAQLEKSRLLSDRFSAERPKGSFSTLEIQRTEQGDSAMYLCASSLSSGLGNSPLHFGNGTRLTVT.

The chain carries TRBV6-5 and TRBJ1-1; 9 bases match TRBD1. V shed 5 bases, J shed 6 bases, and the junction held 10 bases outside the gene matches. CDR1 is MNHEY and CDR2 is SVGAGI in the germline V gene. The CDR3 is 15 amino acids. The CDR3 reads CASSTIPGQGAEAFF. The CDR3 bases are TGTGCCAGCAGTACGATCCCGGGACAGGGCGCTGAAGCTTTCTTT.

This clone was recorded a few times. V and J are TRBV6-1 and TRBJ1-2; TRBD1 agrees at 8 bases. Germline CDR1 and CDR2: MNHNS and SASEGT. V lost 2 bases, J lost 6 bases, and 8 bases stayed unmatched. The CDR3 runs to 15 residues. The DNA for the CDR3 is TGTGCCAGCAGTGAAAAAGAGGCAGGGGGCAATGGCTACACCTTC. It yields the protein CASSEKEAGGNGYTF.